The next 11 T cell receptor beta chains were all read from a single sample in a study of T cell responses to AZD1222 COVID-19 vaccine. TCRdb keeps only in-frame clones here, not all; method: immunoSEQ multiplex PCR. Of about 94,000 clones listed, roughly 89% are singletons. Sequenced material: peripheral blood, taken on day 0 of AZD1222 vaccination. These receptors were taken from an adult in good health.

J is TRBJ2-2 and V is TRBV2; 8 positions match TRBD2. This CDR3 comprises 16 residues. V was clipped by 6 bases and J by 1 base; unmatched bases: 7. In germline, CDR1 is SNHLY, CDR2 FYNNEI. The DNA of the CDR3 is TGTGCCAGCAGGGGGGTTAGCGGGGTGAACACCGGGGAGCTGTTTTTT. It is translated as CASRGVSGVNTGELFF.

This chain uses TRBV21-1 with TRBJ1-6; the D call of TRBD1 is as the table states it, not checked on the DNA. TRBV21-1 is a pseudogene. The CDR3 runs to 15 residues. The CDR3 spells CATYTTGGWNSPLHF. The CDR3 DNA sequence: TGTGCCACTTATACCACAGGGGGCTGGAATTCACCCCTCCACTTT.

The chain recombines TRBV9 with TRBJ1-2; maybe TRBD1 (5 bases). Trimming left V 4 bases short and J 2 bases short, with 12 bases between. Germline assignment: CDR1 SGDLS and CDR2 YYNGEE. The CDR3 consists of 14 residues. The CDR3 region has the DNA TGTGCCAGCAGCCCAGGGACGACGAACTATGGCTACACCTTC. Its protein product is CASSPGTTNYGYTF. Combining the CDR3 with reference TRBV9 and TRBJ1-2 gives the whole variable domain DSGVTQTPKHLITATGQRVTLRCSPRSGDLSVYWYQQSLDQGLQFLIQYYNGEERAKGNILERFSAQQFPDLHSELNLSSLELGDSALYFCASSPGTTNYGYTFGSGTRLTVV.

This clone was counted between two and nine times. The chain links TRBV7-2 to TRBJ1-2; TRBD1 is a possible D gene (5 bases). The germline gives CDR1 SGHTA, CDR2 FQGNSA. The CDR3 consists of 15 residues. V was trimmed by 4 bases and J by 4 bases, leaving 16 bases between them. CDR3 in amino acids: CASSSQVGGSYGYTF. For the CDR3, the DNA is TGTGCCAGCAGCTCTCAGGTCGGGGGAAGCTATGGCTACACCTTC. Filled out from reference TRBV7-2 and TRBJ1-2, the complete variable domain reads GAGVSQSPSNKVTEKGKDVELRCDPISGHTALYWYRQSLGQGLEFLIYFQGNSAPDKSGLPSDRFSAERTGGSVSTLTIQRTQQEDSAVYLCASSSQVGGSYGYTFGSGTRLTVV.

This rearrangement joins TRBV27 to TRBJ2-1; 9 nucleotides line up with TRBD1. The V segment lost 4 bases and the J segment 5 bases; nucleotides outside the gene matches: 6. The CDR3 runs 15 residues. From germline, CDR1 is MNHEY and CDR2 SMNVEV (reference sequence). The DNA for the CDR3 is TGTGCCAGCAGTTCCCGGGGACAGGGAGACAATGAGCAGTTCTTC. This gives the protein CASSSRGQGDNEQFF.

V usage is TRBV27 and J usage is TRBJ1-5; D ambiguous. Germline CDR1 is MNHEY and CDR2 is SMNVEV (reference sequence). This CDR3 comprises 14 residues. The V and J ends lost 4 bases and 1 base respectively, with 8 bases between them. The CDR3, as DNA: TGTGCCAGCAGTTCCACACGGAGCAATCAGCCCCAGCATTTT. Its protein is CASSSTRSNQPQHF.

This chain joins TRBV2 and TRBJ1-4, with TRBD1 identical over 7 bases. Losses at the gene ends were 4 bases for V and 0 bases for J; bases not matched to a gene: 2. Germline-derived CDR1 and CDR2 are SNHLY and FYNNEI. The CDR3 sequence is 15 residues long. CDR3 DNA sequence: TGTGCCAGCAGTGGGACAGGTTCAACTAATGAAAAACTGTTTTTT. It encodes CASSGTGSTNEKLFF.

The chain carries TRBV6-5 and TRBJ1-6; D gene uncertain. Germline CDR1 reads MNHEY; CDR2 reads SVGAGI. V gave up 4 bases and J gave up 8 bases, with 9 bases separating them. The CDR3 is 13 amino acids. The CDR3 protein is CASSSYPDSPLHF. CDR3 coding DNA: TGTGCCAGCAGTTCCTACCCCGATTCACCCCTCCACTTT.

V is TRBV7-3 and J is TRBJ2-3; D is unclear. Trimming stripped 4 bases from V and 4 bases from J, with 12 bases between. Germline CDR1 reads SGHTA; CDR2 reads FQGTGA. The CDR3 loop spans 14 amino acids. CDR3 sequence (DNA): TGTGCCAGCAGCTCTTCTCGCAGCTCAGATACGCAGTATTTT. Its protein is CASSSSRSSDTQYF.

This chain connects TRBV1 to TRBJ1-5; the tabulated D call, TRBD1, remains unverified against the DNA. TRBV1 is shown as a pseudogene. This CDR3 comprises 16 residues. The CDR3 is CTSNAPRDYSNQPQHF. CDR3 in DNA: TGCACCAGCAACGCGCCCAGGGATTATAGCAATCAGCCCCAGCATTTT.

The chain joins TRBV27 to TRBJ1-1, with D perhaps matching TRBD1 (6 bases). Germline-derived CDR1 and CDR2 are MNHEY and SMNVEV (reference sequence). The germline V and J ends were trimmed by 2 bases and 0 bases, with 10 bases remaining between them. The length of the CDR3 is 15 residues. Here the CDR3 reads CASSLNPGVNTEAFF. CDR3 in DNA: TGTGCCAGCAGTTTAAATCCAGGGGTGAACACTGAAGCTTTCTTT.